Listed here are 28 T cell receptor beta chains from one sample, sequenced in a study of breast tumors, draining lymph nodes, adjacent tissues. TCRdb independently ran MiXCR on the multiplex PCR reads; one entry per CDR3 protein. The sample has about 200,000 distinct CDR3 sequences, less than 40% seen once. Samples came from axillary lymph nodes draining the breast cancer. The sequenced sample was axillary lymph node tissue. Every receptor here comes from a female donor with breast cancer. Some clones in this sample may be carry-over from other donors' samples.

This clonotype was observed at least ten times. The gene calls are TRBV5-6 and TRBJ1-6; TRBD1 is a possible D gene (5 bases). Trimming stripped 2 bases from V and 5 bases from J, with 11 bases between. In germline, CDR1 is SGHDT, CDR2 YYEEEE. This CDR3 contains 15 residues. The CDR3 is CASSFGGGDNSPLHF. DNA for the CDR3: TGTGCCAGCAGCTTTGGGGGAGGGGATAATTCACCCCTCCACTTT.

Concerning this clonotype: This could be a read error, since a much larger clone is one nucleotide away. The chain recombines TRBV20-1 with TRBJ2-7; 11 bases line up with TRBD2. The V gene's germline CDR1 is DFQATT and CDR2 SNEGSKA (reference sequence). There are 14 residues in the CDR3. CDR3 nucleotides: TGCAGTGCTCAAACTAGCGGGAGCTCCTCCGAGCAGTACTTC. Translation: CSAQTSGSSSEQYF.

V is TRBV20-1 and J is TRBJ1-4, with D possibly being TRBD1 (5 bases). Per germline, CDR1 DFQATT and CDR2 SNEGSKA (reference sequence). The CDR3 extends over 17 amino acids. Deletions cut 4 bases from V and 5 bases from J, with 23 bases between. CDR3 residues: CSAIAGTLRGRNEKLFF. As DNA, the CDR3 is TGCAGTGCTATTGCGGGGACCCTGCGGGGCAGAAATGAAAAACTGTTTTTT.

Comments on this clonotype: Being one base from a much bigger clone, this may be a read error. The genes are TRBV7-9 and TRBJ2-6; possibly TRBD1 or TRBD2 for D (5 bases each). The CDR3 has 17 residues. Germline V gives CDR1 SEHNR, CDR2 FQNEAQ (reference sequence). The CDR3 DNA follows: TGTGCCAGCAGCTTCCTGGGACCGACCTCTGGGGCCAACCTCCTGACTTTC. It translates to CASSFLGPTSGANLLTF. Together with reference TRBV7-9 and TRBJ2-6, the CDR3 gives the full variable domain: DTGVSQNPRHKITKRGQNVTFRCDPISEHNRLYWYRQTLGQGPEFLTYFQNEAQLEKSRLLSDRFSAERPKGSFSTLEIQRTEQGDSAMYLCASSFLGPTSGANLLTFGAGSRLTVL.

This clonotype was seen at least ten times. The CDR3 reads CASSQDSYEQYF. Here the CDR3 DNA reads TGTGCCAGCAGCCAAGACAGCTACGAGCAGTACTTC. The gene calls are TRBV2 and TRBJ2-7; TRBD1 might be the D (5 bases). CDR1 is SNHLY, CDR2 FYNNEI, per germline. Deletions cut 6 bases from V and 3 bases from J, with 9 bases between. CDR3 length equals 12 residues. Full variable domain (remainder filled in from reference TRBV2 and TRBJ2-7): EPEVTQTPSHQVTQMGQEVILRCVPISNHLYFYWYRQILGQKVEFLVSFYNNEISEKSEIFDDQFSVERPDGSNFTLKIRSTKLEDSAMYFCASSQDSYEQYFGPGTRLTVT.

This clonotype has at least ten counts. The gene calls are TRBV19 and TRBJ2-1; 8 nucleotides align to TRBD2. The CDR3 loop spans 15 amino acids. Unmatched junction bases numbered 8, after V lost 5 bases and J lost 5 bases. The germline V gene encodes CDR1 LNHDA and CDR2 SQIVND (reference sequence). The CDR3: CASSSGGARHNEQFF. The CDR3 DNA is TGTGCCAGTAGTTCGGGAGGGGCCAGGCACAATGAGCAGTTCTTC.

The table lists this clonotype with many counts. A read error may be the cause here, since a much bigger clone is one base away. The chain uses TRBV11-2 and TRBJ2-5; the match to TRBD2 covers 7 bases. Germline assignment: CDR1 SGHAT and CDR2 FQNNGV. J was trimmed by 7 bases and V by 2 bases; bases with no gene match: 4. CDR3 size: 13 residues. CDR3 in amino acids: CASSLWGGATQYF. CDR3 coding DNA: TGTGCCAGCAGCTTATGGGGGGGAGCGACCCAGTACTTC. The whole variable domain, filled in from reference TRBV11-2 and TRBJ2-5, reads EAGVAQSPRYKIIEKRQSVAFWCNPISGHATLYWYQQILGQGPKLLIQFQNNGVVDDSQLPKDRFSAERLKGVDSTLKIQPAKLEDSAVYLCASSLWGGATQYFGPGTRLLVL.

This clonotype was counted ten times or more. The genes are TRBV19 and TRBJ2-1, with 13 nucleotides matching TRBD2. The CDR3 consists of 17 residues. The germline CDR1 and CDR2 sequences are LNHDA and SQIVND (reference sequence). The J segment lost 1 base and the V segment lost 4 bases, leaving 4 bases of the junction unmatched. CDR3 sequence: CASSRTSGRGSYNEQFF. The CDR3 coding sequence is TGTGCCAGTAGTAGGACTAGCGGGAGAGGGTCCTACAATGAGCAGTTCTTC.

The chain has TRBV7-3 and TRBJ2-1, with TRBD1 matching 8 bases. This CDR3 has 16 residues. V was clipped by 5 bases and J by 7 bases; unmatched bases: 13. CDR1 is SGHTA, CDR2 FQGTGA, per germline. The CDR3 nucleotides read TGTGCCAGCAGCCCAACCGGGACAGGCGTTTCGAATGAGCAGTTCTTC. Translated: CASSPTGTGVSNEQFF.

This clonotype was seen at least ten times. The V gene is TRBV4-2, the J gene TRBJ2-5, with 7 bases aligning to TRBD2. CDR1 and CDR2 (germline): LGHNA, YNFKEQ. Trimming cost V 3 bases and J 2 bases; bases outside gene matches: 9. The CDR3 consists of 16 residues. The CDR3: CASSHPGEGWQETQYF. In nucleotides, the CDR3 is TGTGCCAGCAGCCACCCTGGGGAGGGTTGGCAAGAGACCCAGTACTTC.

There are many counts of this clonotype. The CDR3 nucleotides read TGCGCCAGCAGAAGGACTAGACAGGACGAGCAGTACTTC. Amino acids: CASRRTRQDEQYF. The chain couples TRBV5-1 to TRBJ2-7; possibly TRBD2 for D (7 bases). There are 13 residues in the CDR3. Germline CDR1 and CDR2: SGHRS and YFSETQ. Trimming shortened V by 5 bases and J by 5 bases, and 14 bases separated the two germline ends.

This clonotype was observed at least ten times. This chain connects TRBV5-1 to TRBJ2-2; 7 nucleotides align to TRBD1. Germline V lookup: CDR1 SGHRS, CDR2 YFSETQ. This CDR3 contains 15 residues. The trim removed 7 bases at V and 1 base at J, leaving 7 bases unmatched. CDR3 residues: CASPARGMNTGELFF. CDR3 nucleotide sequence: TGCGCCAGCCCCGCCAGGGGGATGAACACCGGGGAGCTGTTTTTT. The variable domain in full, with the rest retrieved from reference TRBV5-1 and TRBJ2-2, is KAGVTQTPRYLIKTRGQQVTLSCSPISGHRSVSWYQQTPGQGLQFLFEYFSETQRNKGNFPGRFSGRQFSNSRSEMNVSTLELGDSALYLCASPARGMNTGELFFGEGSRLTVL.

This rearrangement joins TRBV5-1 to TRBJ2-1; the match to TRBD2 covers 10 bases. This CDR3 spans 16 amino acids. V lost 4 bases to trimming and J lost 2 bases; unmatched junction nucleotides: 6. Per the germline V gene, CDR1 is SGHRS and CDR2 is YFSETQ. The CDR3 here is CASSPGTSVTYNEQFF. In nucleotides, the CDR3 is TGCGCCAGCAGCCCCGGGACTAGCGTCACCTACAATGAGCAGTTCTTC.

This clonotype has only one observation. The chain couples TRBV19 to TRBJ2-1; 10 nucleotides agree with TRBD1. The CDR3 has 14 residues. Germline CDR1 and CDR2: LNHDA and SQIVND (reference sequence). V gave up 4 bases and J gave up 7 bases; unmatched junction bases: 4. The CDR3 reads CASSKDRGWNEQFF. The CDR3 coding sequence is TGTGCCAGTAGTAAGGACAGGGGGTGGAATGAGCAGTTCTTC.

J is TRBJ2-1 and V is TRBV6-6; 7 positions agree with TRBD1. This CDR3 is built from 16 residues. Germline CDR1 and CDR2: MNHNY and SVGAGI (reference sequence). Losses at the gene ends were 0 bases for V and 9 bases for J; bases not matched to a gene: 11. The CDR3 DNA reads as TGTGCCAGCAGTTACTCGACCGAGGGGGCACCGGCTGAGCAGTTCTTC. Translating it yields CASSYSTEGAPAEQFF.

CDR3 sequence (DNA): TGCAGTGCTAGAGAAACCGGACAGGGTGAAAAACTGTTTTTT. Amino acid sequence: CSARETGQGEKLFF. The chain employs TRBV20-1 and TRBJ1-4; the match to TRBD1 covers 8 bases. V gave up 0 bases and J gave up 7 bases; unmatched junction bases: 4. The germline V gene has CDR1 DFQATT and CDR2 SNEGSKA (reference sequence). There are 14 residues in the CDR3.

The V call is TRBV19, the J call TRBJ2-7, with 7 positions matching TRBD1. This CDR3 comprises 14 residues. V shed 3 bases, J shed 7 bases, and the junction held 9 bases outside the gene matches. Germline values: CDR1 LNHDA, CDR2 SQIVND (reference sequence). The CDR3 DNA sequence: TGTGCCAGTAGTATGTTCCGGGACAGCTTTGAGCAGTACTTC. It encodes CASSMFRDSFEQYF. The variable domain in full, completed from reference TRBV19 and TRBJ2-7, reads DGGITQSPKYLFRKEGQNVTLSCEQNLNHDAMYWYRQDPGQGLRLIYYSQIVNDFQKGDIAEGYSVSREKKESFPLTVTSAQKNPTAFYLCASSMFRDSFEQYFGPGTRLTVT.

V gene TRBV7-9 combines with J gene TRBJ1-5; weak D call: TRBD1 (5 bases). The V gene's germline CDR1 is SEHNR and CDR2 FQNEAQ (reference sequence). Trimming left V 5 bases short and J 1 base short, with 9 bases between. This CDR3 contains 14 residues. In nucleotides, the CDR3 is TGTGCCAGCAGCGGGGGGTCCAGCAATCAGCCCCAGCATTTT. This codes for CASSGGSSNQPQHF.

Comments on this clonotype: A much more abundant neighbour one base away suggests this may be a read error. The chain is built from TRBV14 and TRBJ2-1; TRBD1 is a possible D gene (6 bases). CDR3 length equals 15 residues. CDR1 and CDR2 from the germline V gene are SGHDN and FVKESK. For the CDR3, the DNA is TGTGCCAGCAGCTCAAAGGTCCAGGGGAAGAATGAGCCGTTCTTC. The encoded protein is CASSSKVQGKNEPFF.

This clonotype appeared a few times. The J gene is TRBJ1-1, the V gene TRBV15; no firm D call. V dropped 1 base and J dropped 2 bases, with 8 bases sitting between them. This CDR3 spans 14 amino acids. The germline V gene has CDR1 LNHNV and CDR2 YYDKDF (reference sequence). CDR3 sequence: CATSRADANTEAFF. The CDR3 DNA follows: TGTGCCACCAGCAGAGCGGACGCAAACACTGAAGCTTTCTTT.

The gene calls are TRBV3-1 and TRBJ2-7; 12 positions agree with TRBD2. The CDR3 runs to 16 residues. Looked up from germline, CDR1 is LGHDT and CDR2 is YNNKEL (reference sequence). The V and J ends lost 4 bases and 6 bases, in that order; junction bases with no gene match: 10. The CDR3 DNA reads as TGTGCCAGCAGCCCCTTTATGACTAGCGGGAGTAGCGAGCAGTACTTC. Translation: CASSPFMTSGSSEQYF.

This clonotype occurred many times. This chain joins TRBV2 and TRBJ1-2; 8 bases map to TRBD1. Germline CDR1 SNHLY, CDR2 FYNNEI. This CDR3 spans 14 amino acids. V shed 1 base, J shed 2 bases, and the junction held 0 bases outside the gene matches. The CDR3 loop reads CASSEGDRNYGYTF. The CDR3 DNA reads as TGTGCCAGCAGTGAAGGGGACAGGAACTATGGCTACACCTTC.

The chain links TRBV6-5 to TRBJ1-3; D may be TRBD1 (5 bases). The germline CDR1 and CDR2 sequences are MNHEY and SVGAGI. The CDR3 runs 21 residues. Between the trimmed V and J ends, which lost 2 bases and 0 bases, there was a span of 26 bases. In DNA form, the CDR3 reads TGTGCCAGCAGTTACCCTCCCAGGGCCGAGAAGACCTCTTTCTCTGGAAACACCATATATTTT. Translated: CASSYPPRAEKTSFSGNTIYF.

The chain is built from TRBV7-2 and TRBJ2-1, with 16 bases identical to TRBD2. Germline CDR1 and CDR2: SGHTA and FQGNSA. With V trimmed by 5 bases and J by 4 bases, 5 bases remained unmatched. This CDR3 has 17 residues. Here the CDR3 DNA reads TGTGCCAGCAGCGCGGGACTAGCGGGAGGGCTGTACAATGAGCAGTTCTTC. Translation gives CASSAGLAGGLYNEQFF.

CDR3 sequence: CASSRGGSAGELFF. In DNA, the CDR3 is TGTGCCAGCAGCCGAGGGGGGTCCGCCGGGGAGCTGTTTTTT. This chain uses TRBV2 with TRBJ2-2; D tentatively reads TRBD1 or TRBD2 (6 bases each). The ends were cut back, 6 bases at V and 6 bases at J, with 14 bases in the middle. The CDR3 is made up of 14 amino acids. Germline values: CDR1 SNHLY, CDR2 FYNNEI.

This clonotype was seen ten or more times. The CDR3 DNA is TGTGCCAGCAGCTTAGGCACCGCGACCCAGTACTTC. Its translation: CASSLGTATQYF. V is TRBV7-9 and J is TRBJ2-5; D ambiguous. Germline lookup yields CDR1 SEHNR and CDR2 FQNEAQ (reference sequence). The CDR3 has 12 amino acids. V dropped 1 base and J dropped 7 bases, with 7 bases sitting between them.

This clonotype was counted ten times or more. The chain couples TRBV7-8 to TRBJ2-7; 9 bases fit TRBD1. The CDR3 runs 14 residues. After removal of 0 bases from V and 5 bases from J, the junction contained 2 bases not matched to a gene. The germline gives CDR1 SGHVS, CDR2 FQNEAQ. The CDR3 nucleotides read TGTGCCAGCAGCTTAGCGGACAGGGGCCACGAGCAGTACTTC. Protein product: CASSLADRGHEQYF.

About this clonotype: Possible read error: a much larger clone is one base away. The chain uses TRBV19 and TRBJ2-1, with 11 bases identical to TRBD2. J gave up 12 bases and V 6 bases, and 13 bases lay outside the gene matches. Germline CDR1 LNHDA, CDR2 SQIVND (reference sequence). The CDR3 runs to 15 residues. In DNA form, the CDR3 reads TGTGCCAGTAGCTTGACTAGCGGGACGATCTATGGGCAGTTCTTC. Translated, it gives CASSLTSGTIYGQFF.